What follows is one TCR beta chain and its context. Its antigen is not identified. These data come from a study of cytomegalovirus exposure and HLA in healthy donors. Study-level information: A data release that came early held roughly 80 million unique TCRs from HLA-typed donors.

60 Vbeta and 13 Jbeta primers were used in PCR. Profiling relied on immunoSEQ multiplex PCR, and the TCRdb table lists in-frame clones only, not all of them. Of some 170,000 clones listed, about four fifths are singletons. V shed 0 bases and J 0 bases; nucleotides not matched to a gene: 14. CDR1 is SGDLS and CDR2 is YYNGEE in the germline V gene. The CDR3 contains 20 residues. Study-level points and caveats: V- and J-gene trimming in TCR beta was tied to a missense DCLRE1C variant by an analysis performed later. In vitro checks showed that a few CMV-associated chains really do target CMV antigens.

The source of this sequence is a woman aged 18-29 years in good health and CMV-seropositive. This chain links TRBV9 with TRBJ2-3, with 9 positions matching TRBD2. The specimen sequenced was PBMCs. CDR3 residues: CASSVAASGVALSSTDTQYF. CDR3 DNA: TGTGCCAGCAGCGTAGCGGCTAGCGGGGTTGCTTTGAGTAGCACAGATACGCAGTATTTT.